The 22 T cell receptor beta chains reported below all come from one sample, sequenced in a study of T cells after yellow fever vaccination. A single record per CDR3 protein comes from TCRdb applying MiXCR to the 5' RACE reads. Among 350,000 to 550,000 distinct CDR3 sequences listed, around 19% were seen once. The sample here was PBMCs, taken before the yellow fever booster vaccination. The receptors derive from a man aged 18 to 29 who received the YFV17D yellow fever vaccine.

This clonotype appeared many times. This rearrangement joins TRBV5-1 to TRBJ2-1, with 10 bases matching TRBD2. This CDR3 is 14 amino acids long. Germline lookup yields CDR1 SGHRS and CDR2 YFSETQ. The V gene end was trimmed by 4 bases and the J gene end by 7 bases; junction bases not matched to a gene: 5. The CDR3 loop reads CASSRAGGPNEQFF. CDR3 sequence (DNA): TGCGCCAGCAGCCGAGCGGGGGGGCCGAATGAGCAGTTCTTC.

This clonotype appeared a few times. This chain uses TRBV7-2 with TRBJ1-2, with D unresolved. The V and J ends lost 5 bases and 4 bases respectively, with 17 bases between them. Looked up from germline, CDR1 is SGHTA and CDR2 is FQGNSA. CDR3 size: 15 residues. The CDR3 region is CASSVDGTGAYGYTF. The DNA for the CDR3 is TGTGCCAGCAGCGTGGACGGCACCGGAGCCTATGGCTACACCTTC.

The genes are TRBV4-1 and TRBJ2-7; tentative D call: TRBD2 (6 bases). V dropped 1 base and J dropped 2 bases, with 18 bases sitting between them. Germline V gene data show CDR1 as MGHRA and CDR2 as YSYEKL. This CDR3 has 17 amino acids. DNA for the CDR3: TGCGCCAGCAGCCAAGGGGCGGGGCCGCCCTCCGCCTACGAGCAGTACTTC. As protein: CASSQGAGPPSAYEQYF.

This clonotype was counted a few times. The gene calls are TRBV10-3 and TRBJ1-1, with a tentative D call TRBD1 (6 bases). In germline, CDR1 is ENHRY, CDR2 SYGVKD. V lost 9 bases to trimming and J lost 2 bases, with 13 bases between them. The CDR3 consists of 13 residues. The CDR3 DNA reads as TGTGCCATTCGACAGGACCTTAACACTGAAGCTTTCTTT. Encoded protein: CAIRQDLNTEAFF.

The V gene is TRBV5-1, the J gene TRBJ2-5; TRBD1 might be the D (5 bases). Trimming took 3 bases from V and 5 from J, leaving 14 bases between them. CDR3 length equals 14 residues. Germline assignment: CDR1 SGHRS and CDR2 YFSETQ. DNA for the CDR3: TGCGCCAGCAGCTCGGACACCGGGCGGGAGACCCAGTACTTC. It specifies CASSSDTGRETQYF.

The chain links TRBV7-9 to TRBJ2-1; possible D gene TRBD2, 6 bases. V lost 7 bases and J lost 0, with 10 bases in between. The CDR3 has 14 residues. Germline CDR1 and CDR2: SEHNR and FQNEAQ (reference sequence). CDR3 region: CASIAGSSYNEQFF. The CDR3 nucleotides are TGTGCCAGCATCGCGGGAAGCTCCTACAATGAGCAGTTCTTC.

The chain couples TRBV6-2 or TRBV6-3 to TRBJ2-7; D is ambiguous. The CDR3 sequence is 13 residues long. Germline V gene data show CDR1 as MNHEY and CDR2 as SVGEGT. Trimming cost V 8 bases and J 0 bases, with 11 bases left between them. The chain's CDR3 is CASADLPSYEQYV. The DNA for the CDR3 is TGTGCCAGCGCCGACTTGCCCTCCTACGAGCAGTACGTC.

V usage is TRBV7-9 and J usage is TRBJ1-1, with D possibly being TRBD1 (5 bases). From germline, CDR1 is SEHNR and CDR2 FQNEAQ (reference sequence). The germline V and J ends were trimmed by 4 bases and 1 base, with 10 bases remaining between them. There are 14 residues in the CDR3. In DNA form, the CDR3 reads TGTGCCAGCAGCTCATCCAGGGAGAACACTGAAGCTTTCTTT. This sequence encodes CASSSSRENTEAFF.

The chain carries TRBV20-1 and TRBJ1-4, with 7 positions matching TRBD1. The V gene's germline CDR1 is DFQATT and CDR2 SNEGSKA (reference sequence). The CDR3 has 15 residues. Trimming removed 6 bases from V and 4 bases from J; junction bases left unmatched: 11. CDR3 bases: TGCAGTGCCCTCGCTAGGGGACAGCTTAATGAAAAACTGTTTTTT. Protein: CSALARGQLNEKLFF.

The rearrangement uses TRBV12-3 or TRBV12-4 and TRBJ1-1; D is undetermined. The CDR3 runs 14 residues. V was shortened by 5 bases and J by 1 base, with 11 bases between the two germline ends. The chain's CDR3 is CASSARTQNTEAFF. As DNA, the CDR3 is TGTGCCAGCAGTGCCCGTACACAGAACACTGAAGCTTTCTTT.

This clonotype appeared many times. The rearrangement links TRBV4-3 to TRBJ1-4; the D gene is possibly TRBD1 (6 bases). This CDR3 comprises 16 residues. CDR1 and CDR2 from the germline V gene are LGHNA and YSLEER. The V end was cut by 4 bases, the J end by 4 bases, with 16 bases between. CDR3 coding DNA: TGCGCCAGCAGCCGGAAGGGGGGCGCGGTTAATGAAAAACTGTTTTTT. Residues: CASSRKGGAVNEKLFF.

The CDR3 region is CASTPWSGGADTGELFF. In nucleotides, the CDR3 is TGTGCCAGCACCCCGTGGAGCGGGGGGGCCGACACCGGGGAGCTGTTTTTT. The chain has TRBV7-8 and TRBJ2-2; 10 bases are a match to TRBD2. The germline V gene encodes CDR1 SGHVS and CDR2 FQNEAQ. The CDR3 loop spans 17 amino acids. Unmatched junction bases numbered 11, after V lost 7 bases and J lost 3 bases.

The sample holds a few counts of this clonotype. The V and J genes are TRBV6-5 and TRBJ1-1, with D possibly TRBD1 on 6 matching bases. This CDR3 is 13 amino acids long. In germline, CDR1 is MNHEY, CDR2 SVGAGI. V was trimmed by 0 bases and J by 10 bases, leaving 12 bases between them. Written as DNA, the CDR3 is TGTGCCAGCAGTTACTCGAGTAGGGGGGCAGCTTTCTTT. This gives the protein CASSYSSRGAAFF.

The V and J genes are TRBV20-1 and TRBJ2-3; D might be TRBD1 (6 bases). Germline V gene data show CDR1 as DFQATT and CDR2 as SNEGSKA (reference sequence). The length of the CDR3 is 14 residues. V was cut by 0 bases and J by 4 bases, with 11 bases left in between. CDR3: CSARDGGRADTQYF. In DNA, the CDR3 is TGCAGTGCTAGAGATGGGGGCCGCGCAGATACGCAGTATTTT.

This clonotype was picked up a small number of times. The chain employs TRBV29-1 and TRBJ1-5, with 9 bases matching TRBD1. This CDR3 spans 13 amino acids. The germline CDR1 and CDR2 sequences are SQVTM and ANQGSEA. Trimming at V came to 7 bases and at J to 6 bases, leaving 7 bases not matched to a gene. The CDR3 DNA reads TGCAGCGCAAGACAGGGGGAGTTTCAGCCCCAGCATTTT. It specifies CSARQGEFQPQHF.

There are a few counts of this clonotype. The J gene is TRBJ2-1, the V gene TRBV4-1; TRBD2 agrees at 8 bases. The CDR3 has 16 residues. From germline, CDR1 is MGHRA and CDR2 YSYEKL. V was clipped by 4 bases and J by 5 bases; unmatched bases: 10. DNA for the CDR3: TGCGCCAGCAGCCGAATGCCGGGAGGGCCTAACAATGAGCAGTTCTTC. Amino acids: CASSRMPGGPNNEQFF.

This chain links TRBV12-3 or TRBV12-4 with TRBJ2-2; unclear D gene. The CDR3 is 14 amino acids. Trimming removed 3 bases from V and 4 bases from J, with 9 bases in between. CDR3 sequence (DNA): TGTGCCAGCAGTTTCGTTCGGGCCACCGGGGAGCTGTTTTTT. Translating it yields CASSFVRATGELFF.

Only a few counts were recorded for this clonotype. The chain combines TRBV12-3 or TRBV12-4 with TRBJ2-3; D is unresolved. The CDR3 covers 14 residues. V gave up 7 bases and J gave up 1 base, with 12 bases separating them. CDR3 nucleotide sequence: TGTGCCAGCAAGTTCGTGACGGGCACAGATACGCAGTATTTT. Its protein is CASKFVTGTDTQYF.

This clonotype has more than one count but fewer than ten. The chain couples TRBV11-2 to TRBJ2-5; no clear D gene. Germline assignment: CDR1 SGHAT and CDR2 FQNNGV. Trimming removed 5 bases from V and 0 bases from J, with 7 bases in between. The CDR3 length is 13 residues. The CDR3 spells CASSPSDQETQYF. The CDR3 bases are TGTGCCAGCAGCCCTTCCGACCAAGAGACCCAGTACTTC.

This clonotype showed up just a few times. The chain joins TRBV5-1 to TRBJ2-1, with D perhaps TRBD2 (5 bases). This CDR3 spans 18 amino acids. V lost 0 bases, J lost 2 bases, and 18 bases lay in between. CDR1 is SGHRS and CDR2 is YFSETQ in the germline V gene. CDR3 region: CASSLVTGGGYTYNEQFF. As DNA, the CDR3 is TGCGCCAGCAGCTTGGTAACGGGTGGCGGGTATACCTACAATGAGCAGTTCTTC.

This clonotype has just a few counts. The J gene is TRBJ1-1, the V gene TRBV6-5, with D perhaps matching TRBD1 (5 bases). This CDR3 contains 15 residues. In germline, CDR1 is MNHEY, CDR2 SVGAGI. With 0 bases removed from V and 3 bases from J, the gap between germline ends came to 11 bases. This CDR3 is CASSYSIRADTEAFF. CDR3 nucleotide sequence: TGTGCCAGCAGTTACTCGATCAGGGCTGACACTGAAGCTTTCTTT.

This clonotype was detected ten times or more. The chain links TRBV12-3 or TRBV12-4 to TRBJ2-1, with 12 nucleotides matching TRBD2. With 5 bases clipped from V and 9 bases from J, the junction kept 5 bases outside the gene matches. The CDR3 runs to 14 residues. CDR3: CASSPGTSGREQFF. The CDR3 DNA follows: TGTGCCAGCAGTCCCGGGACTAGCGGGCGTGAGCAGTTCTTC.